This TCR beta chain was retrieved from a study of Tregs in tolerant kidney transplant recipients (dated by TCRdb to about 2019). Describing the broader study: Transplants used related donors with nonmyeloablative bone marrow transplantation; mixed chimerism was transient in the human trials. TCRbeta sequencing was used in the study to identify donor-specific regulatory T cells before combined kidney and bone marrow transplantation, and the identified cells were then tracked after transplant.

For TCRbeta CDR3 sequencing, genomic DNA from the sorted cells was extracted using the QIAGEN DNeasy Blood and Tissue Kit. Through immunoSEQ, high-throughput TCRbeta CDR3 sequencing was done commercially, including PCR amplification with internal controls and bias correction. The authors processed their data as follows. A unique productive TCRbeta sequence was defined by the CDR3 nucleotide sequence when primers matched, and otherwise by the CDR3 amino acid sequence together with the Vbeta and Jbeta genes. To correct for sorting error, sequences found in more than one sorted population at a frequency ratio of 2:1 or less were discarded, and the remaining shared sequences were assigned to the population with the higher frequency. A sequence was defined as donor-reactive if the sequence was expanded at least 5-fold in CFSE-low cells compared with unstimulated cells and had a frequency of at least 0.01% in CFSE-low cells. Jensen-Shannon divergence calculated on the top 100 TCRbeta sequences ranked by frequency was used to measure repertoire divergence. For samples with multiple sequencing runs, sorting error was corrected separately for each run before the runs were pooled. As stored in TCRdb, this immuneACCESS dataset retains in-frame rearrangements with V and J assigned. A fraction of the clones does not appear; measured against another copy, unresolved V genes explain less than half of the discrepancy, and the remainder lacks a known reason. V and J calls and clone size come straight from that table; D and trimming were deduced from the DNA. This sample lists tens of thousands of clones; 85% to 90% were detected once. The top ten hold approximately 0.4% of the sample.

This specimen's time point label, interpreted: blood sample drawn before combined kidney and bone marrow transplant. Unstimulated Tregs (CD4+CD25+CD127-), CD4+ non-Tregs (CD4+CD25-), CD4 and CD8 cells were FACS-sorted from thawed PBMCs. The patients were a handful of recipients of combined kidney and bone marrow transplants from the ITN036ST trial, and samples were available only for these trial subjects. Healthy control blood was processed to PBMCs by Ficoll density gradient and cryopreserved, and patient PBMCs were collected before and after transplant. The cysteine opens and the phenylalanine closes a CDR3 of 15 amino acids. Left in the record is the CDR3 DNA by itself, 45 bases read in frame from the first base. The V end gives up 3 bases and the J end 0 bases, leaving 5 bases in the junction not matched to a gene. Based on the germline V gene, the CDR1 and CDR2 sequences are MDHEN and SYDVKM.

Study-level results and caveats: Biological reproducibility was not directly assessed, although technical replication error appeared to be minimal. The study was limited by small patient numbers, and the findings need validation in larger populations and under other immunosuppression protocols. PCR primers changed over time for some patients, so nucleotide-level comparison across those patients' samples was not possible. In tolerant patients, donor-specific Tregs expanded more than Tregs overall, which suggests antigen-driven rather than nonspecific expansion. Expanding Tregs with activated donor B cells appeared to identify the most biologically relevant and donor-specific TCRbeta repertoire.

For this clone: Its binding antigen is unknown. No much larger clone is present one base from it, and per-base qualities are unavailable.

The sample consisted of CD4+ T cells from blood, taken before the transplant. The rearrangement combines TRBV28 with TRBJ2-7, and 7 junctional nucleotides match TRBD2. This clonotype was obtained from a human donor who received a combined kidney and bone marrow transplant. CDR3 loop: CASSFSASGSYEQYF. The nucleotides are TGTGCCAGCAGTTTTTCGGCTAGCGGCTCCTACGAGCAGTACTTC.